The text below deals with one T cell receptor (beta chain). Its antigen is not yet known. It has no much larger one-base neighbor in the sample; base qualities were not kept. Using the deep immunoSEQ assay, TCR CDR3 regions were amplified from genomic DNA by multiplex PCR. Extracted genomic DNA from each cell subset was spread evenly across all wells of several immunoSEQ 96-well plates, with each plate serving as a replicate. For sorted subsets, each replicate PCR was loaded with around 220 ng genomic DNA, equivalent to approximately 27,000 T cell genomes. The purified libraries were quantified using a Qubit 3.0 fluorometer, sized with a Bioanalyzer 2100, and then quantified again using the KAPA Library Quantification kit. Every immunoSEQ 96-well plate was sequenced on a dedicated single-read 150-cycle Illumina NextSeq 550 flow cell. The authors' analysis ran thus. Because only junctional sequences without quality scores were contained in the immunoSEQ output, filtering matching that applied to full-length reads could not be performed. To assign V/J genes and CDR3, sequences were annotated using PyIR, a Python wrapper for IgBLAST v1.9, with IMGT germline references. Any read was removed if the V/J assignment was weak (E-value above 1e-6), the CDR3 was missing, or the read contained stop codons, out-of-frame junctions, or ambiguous translated residues. V3J clonotypes were defined as sequences sharing an identical inferred V gene, J gene, and CDR3 amino acid sequence. Percentage overlap between repertoires was computed as shared unique clonotypes divided by the size of the smaller repertoire. Richness of each repertoire was evaluated using RTK rarefaction, the Chao1 estimator, and Recon v2.1 estimates of unobserved clonotypes. Generation probabilities for all TCRbeta clonotypes obtained by the gDNA method from a handful of donors were computed using OLGA. TCRdb re-hosts the immuneACCESS table, in-frame sequences only. Its copies lack some clones; in the studies checked, an unresolved V gene accounts for under half of them, and the cause for the rest is not known. The D gene and trimming were derived from the DNA, and the V and J assignments and clone size from that table. This sample lists over 850,000 clones; around three quarters were detected once. The ten largest account for approximately 0.5% of the sample.

CDR1 ENHRY and CDR2 SYGVKD were looked up in the germline V gene. Reading from cysteine to phenylalanine, the CDR3 counts 14 amino acids. Only the CDR3 part of the read is kept: 42 bases, read in frame from the first base. V loses 11 bases, J loses 4 bases, and the germline ends lie 18 bases apart. This record belongs to a study of shared clonotypes between healthy human individuals (dated by TCRdb to 2018 to 2021). Looking at the study overall: The cohort comprised a couple of women and a few men aged 18 to 49 years. Each donor's leukapheresis produced roughly between roughly 0.85 and 9.5 billion PBMCs. To estimate repertoire size and how much clonotypes are shared between individuals, the study performed deep sequencing of blood TCR repertoires from 4 to 6 healthy adults. For each donor, CD4 naive and CD4 memory were each run on three plates, CD8 naive on two plates, and CD8 memory on one plate. Different laboratories and diverse techniques were used to prepare libraries and sequence TCR repertoires, to increase sequencing depth and limit assay-specific biases.

The donors were healthy, HIV-negative adults who had no recently reported acute infections or vaccinations. Only Caucasian adults living in Nashville, Tennessee, USA were represented among the donors. CD4+ T cells were enriched by magnetic negative selection; naive cells were then positively selected on CD45RA, and the negative fraction formed the memory subset. Blood was collected by leukapheresis, and PBMCs were isolated by Ficoll-Histopaque density gradient centrifugation and then cryopreserved in liquid nitrogen vapor phase. Purity and quantity of every magnetically sorted T cell population were checked by analytical flow cytometry. Genomic DNA was isolated from each sorted fraction and quantified by UV absorbance on a Nanodrop 2000c. Study-wide conclusions, independent of this receptor: Because the study included only a small number of donors, the genetic and exposure-history diversity represented was limited. Pairwise subsampling led to the expectation that sequencing depth would affect the degree of clonotype sharing among donors. Even with the large sequencing depth, rarefaction of the sorted-subset datasets indicated that sequencing was incomplete. Around 5% of naive CD4, 3.5% of naive CD8, about 2.4% of memory CD4, and around 0.4% of memory CD8 clonotypes were shared across several donors. Sampling was restricted to blood, and TCR repertoires in tissues likely differ from the TCR repertoires found in blood. Higher generation probabilities were observed for clonotypes shared by all four sorted-subset donors than for non-shared clonotypes. Estimated clonotype richness was generally larger for naive than for memory subsets.

The sequence derives from a young man in good health. Some clones in this sample may be carry-over from other donors' samples. The rearrangement joined TRBV10-3 to TRBJ2-1; the D gene could be TRBD1 or TRBD2, each one agreeing over 5 bases. Sequencing input: memory CD4+ T cells from PBMCs. This sample's cell subset or site label indicates: CD45RA-negative fraction. Here the CDR3 is given as CAVAWDLNYNEQFF. The nucleotides read TGTGCCGTTGCCTGGGACCTCAATTACAATGAGCAGTTCTTC.